Listed here are 26 T cell receptor beta chains from one sample, sequenced in a study of beta chain features in type 1 diabetes. Since all of the isolated RNA was reverse transcribed, expressed TCRB transcripts were what got sequenced. Using immunoSEQ multiplex PCR, the repertoire was profiled, and TCRdb retains in-frame clones only, with some absent. The table lists about 740,000 clones, around an eighth of them singletons. These receptors' targets are unknown. Broader study findings: Type 1 diabetes patients showed a moderate but significant shortening of TCRB CDR3s in all four CD4+ subsets.

The sequencing input was naive CD4+ T cells from blood. The receptors stem from a man between 18 and 35 years old with type 1 diabetes.

This clone was detected only a few times. The chain is built from TRBV6-6 and TRBJ2-7; weak D call: TRBD1 (5 bases). With 4 bases removed from V and 2 bases from J, the gap between germline ends came to 9 bases. The germline gives CDR1 MNHNY, CDR2 SVGAGI (reference sequence). The length of the CDR3 is 13 residues. CDR3 region: CASSWARAYEQYF. CDR3 in DNA: TGTGCCAGCAGTTGGGCCAGGGCCTACGAGCAGTACTTC.

V is TRBV6-5 and J is TRBJ1-2; D may be TRBD1 (6 bases). This CDR3 comprises 14 residues. Germline V lookup: CDR1 MNHEY, CDR2 SVGAGI. Trimming pared 4 bases from V and 4 bases from J, leaving 13 bases between. The CDR3 region is CASSFGGQAYGYTF. In DNA form, the CDR3 reads TGTGCCAGCAGTTTTGGGGGGCAGGCCTATGGCTACACCTTC.

This clone was counted between two and nine times. Other DNA sequences from this sample encode an identical CDR3 as well. The chain has TRBV18 and TRBJ2-5; the match to TRBD1 covers 9 bases. CDR3 length: 14 amino acids. The trim removed 3 bases at V and 4 bases at J, leaving 3 bases unmatched. Germline CDR1 is KGHSH and CDR2 is LQKENI. CDR3 DNA sequence: TGTGCCAGCTCACCTGGGACAGGGCGAGAGACCCAGTACTTC. This codes for CASSPGTGRETQYF.

This clone was seen only a few times. The chain couples TRBV6-1 to TRBJ2-3; TRBD2 matches 9 bases. This CDR3 region has 16 residues. V lost 1 base, J lost 4 bases, and 6 bases stayed unmatched. Looked up from germline, CDR1 is MNHNS and CDR2 is SASEGT. The CDR3 spells CASSEVRGGAADTQYF. The CDR3 DNA sequence: TGTGCCAGCAGTGAAGTACGCGGGGGGGCCGCAGATACGCAGTATTTT.

This clone was detected only a few times. V is TRBV9 and J is TRBJ2-2; no definite D call. The CDR3 runs to 13 residues. The germline V gene encodes CDR1 SGDLS and CDR2 YYNGEE. Trimming cost V 2 bases and J 7 bases, with 9 bases left between them. DNA for the CDR3: TGTGCCAGCAGCGTTGGAAGGCGCGGGGAGCTGTTTTTT. It translates to CASSVGRRGELFF.

This clone was recorded a few times. The rearrangement links TRBV30 to TRBJ2-2, with 10 bases lining up with TRBD1. There are 13 residues in the CDR3. Trimming removed 4 bases from V and 6 bases from J; junction bases left unmatched: 2. CDR1 is GTSNPN, CDR2 SVGIG, per germline (reference sequence). The CDR3 coding sequence is TGTGCCTGGACCGGGACAGGGGCCGGGGAGCTGTTTTTT. Protein product: CAWTGTGAGELFF.

This clone was detected only a few times. The CDR3 protein is CASSLAAGPGTDTQYF. CDR3 DNA: TGTGCCAGCAGCTTGGCCGCAGGGCCGGGCACAGATACGCAGTATTTT. The chain is built from TRBV5-4 and TRBJ2-3, with D perhaps TRBD1 (5 bases). From germline, CDR1 is SGHNT and CDR2 YYREEE (reference sequence). The V end lost 0 bases, the J end lost 1 base, and 12 bases lay between the germline ends. The CDR3 extends over 16 amino acids.

This clone was recorded a few times. The genes are TRBV5-1 and TRBJ1-2; 10 bases are shared with TRBD1. This CDR3 comprises 13 residues. Germline CDR1 and CDR2: SGHRS and YFSETQ. The V and J ends lost 4 bases and 7 bases, in that order; junction bases with no gene match: 4. The CDR3 bases are TGCGCCAGCAGCCGGGGACAGGGGCTTGGCTACACCTTC. Protein: CASSRGQGLGYTF.

The chain links TRBV7-9 to TRBJ1-4, with D unclear. The CDR3 has 16 amino acids. Trimming took 3 bases from V and 1 from J, leaving 12 bases between them. Germline lookup yields CDR1 SEHNR and CDR2 FQNEAQ (reference sequence). The CDR3 DNA reads as TGTGCCAGCAGCTTTAGGCCTGGCGAAACTAATGAAAAACTGTTTTTT. Protein sequence: CASSFRPGETNEKLFF.

This clone turned up a few times. The chain uses TRBV2 and TRBJ2-1; no reliable D call. Trimming pared 3 bases from V and 10 bases from J, leaving 16 bases between. The CDR3 has 14 amino acids. The germline CDR1 and CDR2 sequences are SNHLY and FYNNEI. The CDR3 bases are TGTGCCAGCAGTGACTTCGACACCGCTGTAGAGCAGTTCTTC. This gives the protein CASSDFDTAVEQFF.

Only a few counts were recorded for this clone. V usage is TRBV2 and J usage is TRBJ2-1; D call uncertain. Germline CDR1 SNHLY, CDR2 FYNNEI. This CDR3 comprises 12 residues. V was clipped by 1 base and J by 15 bases, with 13 bases between them. As DNA, the CDR3 is TGTGCCAGCAGTGAAGAACAGTCCCCGAGGTTCTTC. It is translated as CASSEEQSPRFF.

This clone occurred a few times. The rearrangement uses TRBV7-8 and TRBJ2-5; weak D call: TRBD1 (6 bases). Trimming pared 5 bases from V and 1 base from J, leaving 8 bases between. CDR1 and CDR2 (germline): SGHVS, FQNEAQ. CDR3 length: 13 residues. The DNA for the CDR3 is TGTGCCAGCAGCCGCAGGGGCCAAGAGACCCAGTACTTC. This gives the protein CASSRRGQETQYF.

This clone was seen only a few times. The V gene is TRBV6-5, the J gene TRBJ2-7; tentative D call: TRBD1 (5 bases). This CDR3 contains 14 residues. The V end was cut by 7 bases, the J end by 0 bases, with 13 bases between. Germline values: CDR1 MNHEY, CDR2 SVGAGI. This CDR3 is CASNAQGHSYEQYF. The CDR3 nucleotides are TGTGCCAGCAACGCGCAGGGCCACTCCTACGAGCAGTACTTC.

This clone has only a few counts. This chain links TRBV2 with TRBJ1-3; unclear D gene. This CDR3 has 14 residues. Germline CDR1 is SNHLY and CDR2 is FYNNEI. V was shortened by 11 bases and J by 0 bases, with 14 bases between the two germline ends. This chain's CDR3 is CAGSQTNSGNTIYF. CDR3 in DNA: TGTGCCGGGTCTCAGACAAACTCTGGAAACACCATATATTTT.

This clone appeared a few times. The chain has TRBV5-1 and TRBJ2-5; 7 nucleotides agree with TRBD1. Germline V gene sequence: CDR1 SGHRS, CDR2 YFSETQ. The J segment lost 1 base and the V segment lost 4 bases, leaving 7 bases of the junction unmatched. This CDR3 is 15 amino acids long. The CDR3 DNA sequence: TGCGCCAGCAGCAGTACAGGGGCCTCCCAAGAGACCCAGTACTTC. Its translation is CASSSTGASQETQYF.

Only a few counts were recorded for this clone. V and J are TRBV30 and TRBJ1-6; TRBD1 matches 7 bases. The CDR3 totals 20 residues. With 2 bases clipped from V and 7 bases from J, the junction kept 23 bases outside the gene matches. CDR1 GTSNPN and CDR2 SVGIG come from the germline V gene (reference sequence). This CDR3 reads CAWSTRPVTGPFRVNSPLHF. The CDR3 DNA is TGTGCCTGGAGTACCCGCCCGGTGACAGGGCCTTTTCGGGTGAATTCACCCCTCCACTTT.

The J gene is TRBJ2-3, the V gene TRBV6-1; TRBD2 aligns across 10 bases. The CDR3 contains 15 residues. V lost 5 bases, J lost 2 bases, and 4 bases stayed unmatched. The germline gives CDR1 MNHNS, CDR2 SASEGT. DNA for the CDR3: TGTGCCAGCAGTTCCACTAGCGGGGCCACAGATACGCAGTATTTT. Translation gives CASSSTSGATDTQYF.

The CDR3 DNA reads TGCGCCAGCAGCTTAGCGGGGTTATCCTACAATGAGCAGTTCTTC. Residues: CASSLAGLSYNEQFF. This sequence joins TRBV5-1 and TRBJ2-1; 7 nucleotides align to TRBD2. With V trimmed by 2 bases and J by 1 base, 3 bases remained unmatched. The CDR3 runs 15 residues. Germline loops: CDR1 SGHRS, CDR2 YFSETQ.

The J gene is TRBJ1-6, the V gene TRBV5-1; D unresolved. Germline CDR1 SGHRS, CDR2 YFSETQ. V lost 0 bases and J 7 bases, leaving 5 bases between the germline ends. The CDR3 spans 13 residues. The CDR3 region is CASSLEENSPLHF. DNA for the CDR3: TGCGCCAGCAGCTTGGAGGAGAATTCACCCCTCCACTTT.

This clone was observed a handful of times. The chain has TRBV5-4 and TRBJ1-1; TRBD1 aligns across 7 bases. The germline V gene has CDR1 SGHNT and CDR2 YYREEE (reference sequence). This CDR3 has 15 amino acids. J gave up 7 bases and V 0 bases, and 9 bases lay outside the gene matches. CDR3 protein: CASSLGGPGTDEAFF. DNA of the CDR3: TGTGCCAGCAGCTTGGGGGGTCCCGGGACAGATGAAGCTTTCTTT.

V gene TRBV5-1 combines with J gene TRBJ2-7; no reliable D call. This CDR3 contains 19 residues. V lost 4 bases and J 5 bases, leaving 31 bases between the germline ends. Germline loops: CDR1 SGHRS, CDR2 YFSETQ. The CDR3 here is CASSRGVVGSGSLYHEQYF. CDR3 DNA: TGCGCCAGCAGCCGAGGCGTGGTGGGCTCCGGGTCTCTCTACCACGAGCAGTACTTC.

This clone came up a few times. The rearrangement joins TRBV19 to TRBJ2-3; D might be TRBD1 (6 bases). V was trimmed by 5 bases and J by 3 bases, leaving 6 bases between them. Germline V CDR1 and CDR2: LNHDA, SQIVND (reference sequence). This CDR3 is built from 12 residues. The CDR3 region is CASSDRTDTQYF. The DNA of the CDR3 is TGTGCCAGTAGTGACAGGACAGATACGCAGTATTTT.

This clone has a handful of counts. CDR3 protein: CASSLRTSGRRSYEQYF. The CDR3, as DNA: TGTGCCAGCAGCTTACGTACTAGCGGGAGGAGGTCCTACGAGCAGTACTTC. This chain joins TRBV7-8 and TRBJ2-7, with 12 bases lining up with TRBD2. The CDR3 contains 17 residues. Germline CDR1 is SGHVS and CDR2 is FQNEAQ. The trim removed 2 bases at V and 1 base at J, leaving 6 bases unmatched.

This clone appeared a few times. The chain couples TRBV7-6 to TRBJ2-1, with D possibly being TRBD1 (5 bases). Germline assignment: CDR1 SGHVS and CDR2 FNYEAQ. Trimming shortened V by 5 bases and J by 0 bases, and 11 bases separated the two germline ends. This CDR3 has 15 residues. The CDR3 protein is CASSPGHSSYNEQFF. CDR3 nucleotides: TGTGCCAGCAGCCCCGGACATTCCTCCTACAATGAGCAGTTCTTC. Drawing the rest from reference TRBV7-6 and TRBJ2-1, the complete variable domain is GAGVSQSPRYKVTKRGQDVALRCDPISGHVSLYWYRQALGQGPEFLTYFNYEAQQDKSGLPNDRFSAERPEGSISTLTIQRTEQRDSAMYRCASSPGHSSYNEQFFGPGTRLTVL.

The chain couples TRBV30 to TRBJ1-1; a possible D gene is TRBD1 (5 bases). Germline CDR1 and CDR2: GTSNPN and SVGIG (reference sequence). CDR3 length: 13 amino acids. Trimming shortened V by 4 bases and J by 8 bases, and 17 bases separated the two germline ends. CDR3 bases: TGTGCCTGGACAAGGGACTCCGGGAGGGAAGCTTTCTTT. Amino acids: CAWTRDSGREAFF.

The chain's CDR3 is CASSASRGPGEKLFF. CDR3 nucleotides: TGTGCCAGCAGCGCGAGCAGGGGTCCAGGTGAAAAACTGTTTTTT. The chain employs TRBV9 and TRBJ1-4; a possible D gene is TRBD1 (6 bases). The V end was cut by 3 bases, the J end by 7 bases, with 16 bases between. Germline V CDR1 and CDR2: SGDLS, YYNGEE. The CDR3 is 15 amino acids. The full variable domain, in which reference TRBV9 and TRBJ1-4 provide the parts outside the CDR3, is DSGVTQTPKHLITATGQRVTLRCSPRSGDLSVYWYQQSLDQGLQFLIQYYNGEERAKGNILERFSAQQFPDLHSELNLSSLELGDSALYFCASSASRGPGEKLFFGSGTQLSVL.